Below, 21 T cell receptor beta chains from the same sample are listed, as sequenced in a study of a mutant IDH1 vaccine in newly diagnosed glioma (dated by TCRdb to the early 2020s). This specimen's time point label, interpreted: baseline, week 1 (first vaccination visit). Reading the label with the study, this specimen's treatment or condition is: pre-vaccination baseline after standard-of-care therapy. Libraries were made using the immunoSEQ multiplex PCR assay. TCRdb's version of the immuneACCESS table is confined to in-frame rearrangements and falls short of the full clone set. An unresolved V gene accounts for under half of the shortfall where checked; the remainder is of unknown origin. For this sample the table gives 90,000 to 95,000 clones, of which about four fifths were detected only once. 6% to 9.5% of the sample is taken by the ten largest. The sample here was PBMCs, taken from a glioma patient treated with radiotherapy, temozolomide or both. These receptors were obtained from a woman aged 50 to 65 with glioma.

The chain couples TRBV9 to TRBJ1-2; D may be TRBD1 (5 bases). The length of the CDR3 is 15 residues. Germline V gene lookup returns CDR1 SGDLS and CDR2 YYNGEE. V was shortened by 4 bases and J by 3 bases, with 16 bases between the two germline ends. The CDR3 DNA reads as TGTGCCAGCAGCCTCCCCCAGGGAGGGGACTATGGCTACACCTTC. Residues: CASSLPQGGDYGYTF. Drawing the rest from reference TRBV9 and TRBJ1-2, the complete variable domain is DSGVTQTPKHLITATGQRVTLRCSPRSGDLSVYWYQQSLDQGLQFLIQYYNGEERAKGNILERFSAQQFPDLHSELNLSSLELGDSALYFCASSLPQGGDYGYTFGSGTRLTVV.

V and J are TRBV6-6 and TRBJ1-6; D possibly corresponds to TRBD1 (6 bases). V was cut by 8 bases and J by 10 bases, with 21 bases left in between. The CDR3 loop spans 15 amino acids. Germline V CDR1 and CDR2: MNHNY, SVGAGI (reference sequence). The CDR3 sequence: CASQRSGQGQSPLHF. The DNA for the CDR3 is TGTGCCAGCCAGAGGTCGGGGCAGGGGCAATCACCCCTCCACTTT.

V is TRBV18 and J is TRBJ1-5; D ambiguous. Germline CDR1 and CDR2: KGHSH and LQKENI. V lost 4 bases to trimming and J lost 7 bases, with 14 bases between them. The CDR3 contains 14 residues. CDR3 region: CASSQGSPGQPQHF. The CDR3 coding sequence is TGTGCCAGCTCACAAGGATCCCCGGGGCAGCCCCAGCATTTT.

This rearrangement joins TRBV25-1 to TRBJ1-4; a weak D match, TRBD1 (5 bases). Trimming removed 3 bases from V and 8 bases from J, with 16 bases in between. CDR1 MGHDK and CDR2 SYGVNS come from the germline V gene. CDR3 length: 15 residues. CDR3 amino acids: CASSDSGTRREKLFF. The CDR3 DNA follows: TGTGCCAGCAGTGACTCCGGGACCCGGAGGGAAAAACTGTTTTTT.

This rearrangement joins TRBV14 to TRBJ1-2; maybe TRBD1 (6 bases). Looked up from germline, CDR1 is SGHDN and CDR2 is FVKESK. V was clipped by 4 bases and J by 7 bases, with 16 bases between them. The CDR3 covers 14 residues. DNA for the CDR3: TGTGCCAGCAGCCGGGACACATTTTTTAGTGGCTACACCTTC. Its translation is CASSRDTFFSGYTF. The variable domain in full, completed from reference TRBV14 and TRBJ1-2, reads EAGVTQFPSHSVIEKGQTVTLRCDPISGHDNLYWYRRVMGKEIKFLLHFVKESKQDESGMPNNRFLAERTGGTYSTLKVQPAELEDSGVYFCASSRDTFFSGYTFGSGTRLTVV.

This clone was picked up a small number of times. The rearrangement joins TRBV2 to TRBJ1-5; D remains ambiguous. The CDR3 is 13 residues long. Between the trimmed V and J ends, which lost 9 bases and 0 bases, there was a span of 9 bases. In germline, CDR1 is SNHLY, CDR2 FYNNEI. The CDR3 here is CASIDGSNQPQHF. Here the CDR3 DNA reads TGTGCCAGTATAGACGGTAGCAATCAGCCCCAGCATTTT.

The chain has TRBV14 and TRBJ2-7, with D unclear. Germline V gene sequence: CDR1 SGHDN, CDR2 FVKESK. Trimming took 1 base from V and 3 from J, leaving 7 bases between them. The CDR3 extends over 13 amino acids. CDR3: CASSQVAGYEQYF. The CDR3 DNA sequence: TGTGCCAGCAGCCAAGTGGCAGGCTACGAGCAGTACTTC.

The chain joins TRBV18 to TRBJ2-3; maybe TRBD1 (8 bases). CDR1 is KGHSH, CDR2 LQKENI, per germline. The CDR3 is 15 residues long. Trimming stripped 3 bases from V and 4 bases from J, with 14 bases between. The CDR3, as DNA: TGTGCCAGCTCACCGAGGACAGGGAGGGCAGATACGCAGTATTTT. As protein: CASSPRTGRADTQYF.

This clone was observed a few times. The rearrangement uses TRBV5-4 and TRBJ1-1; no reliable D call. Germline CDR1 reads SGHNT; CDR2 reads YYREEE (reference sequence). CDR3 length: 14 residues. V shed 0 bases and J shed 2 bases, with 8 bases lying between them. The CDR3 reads CASSLEGLNTEAFF. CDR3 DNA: TGTGCCAGCAGCTTGGAGGGTTTAAACACTGAAGCTTTCTTT.

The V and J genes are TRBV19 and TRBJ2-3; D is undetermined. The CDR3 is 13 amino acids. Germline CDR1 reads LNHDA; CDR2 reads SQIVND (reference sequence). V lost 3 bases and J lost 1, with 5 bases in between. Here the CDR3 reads CASSIGGTDTQYF. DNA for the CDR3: TGTGCCAGTAGTATCGGTGGCACAGATACGCAGTATTTT.

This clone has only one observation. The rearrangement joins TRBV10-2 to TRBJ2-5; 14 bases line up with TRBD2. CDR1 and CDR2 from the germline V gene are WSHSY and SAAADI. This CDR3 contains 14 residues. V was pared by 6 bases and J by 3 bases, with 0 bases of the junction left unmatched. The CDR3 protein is CASRGLAGEETQYF. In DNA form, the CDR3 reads TGCGCCAGCAGGGGACTAGCGGGGGAAGAGACCCAGTACTTC.

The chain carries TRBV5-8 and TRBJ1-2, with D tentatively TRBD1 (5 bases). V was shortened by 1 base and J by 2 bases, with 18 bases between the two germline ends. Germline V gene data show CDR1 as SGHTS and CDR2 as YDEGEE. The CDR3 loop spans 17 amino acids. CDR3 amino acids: CASSLHIRDDLNYGYTF. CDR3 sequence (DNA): TGTGCCAGCAGCTTGCACATAAGGGACGACTTGAACTATGGCTACACCTTC.

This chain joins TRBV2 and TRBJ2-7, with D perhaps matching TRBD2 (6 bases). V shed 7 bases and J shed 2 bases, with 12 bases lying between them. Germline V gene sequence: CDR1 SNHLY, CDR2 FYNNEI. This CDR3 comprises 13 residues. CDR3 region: CASKWGEAYEQYF. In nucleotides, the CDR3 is TGTGCCAGCAAATGGGGGGAAGCCTACGAGCAGTACTTC.

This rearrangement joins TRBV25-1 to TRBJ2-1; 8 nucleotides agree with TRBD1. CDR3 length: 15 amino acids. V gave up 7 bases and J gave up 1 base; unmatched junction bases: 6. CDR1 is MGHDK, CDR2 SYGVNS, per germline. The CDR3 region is CASTNYRGSYNEQFF. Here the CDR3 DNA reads TGTGCCAGCACGAATTACAGGGGGTCCTACAATGAGCAGTTCTTC.

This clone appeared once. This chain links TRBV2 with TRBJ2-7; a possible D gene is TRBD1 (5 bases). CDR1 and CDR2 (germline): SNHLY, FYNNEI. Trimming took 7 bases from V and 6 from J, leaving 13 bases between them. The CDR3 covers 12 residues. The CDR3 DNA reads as TGTGCCAGCAACCAGGGTGTTGGCGAGCAGTACTTC. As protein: CASNQGVGEQYF.

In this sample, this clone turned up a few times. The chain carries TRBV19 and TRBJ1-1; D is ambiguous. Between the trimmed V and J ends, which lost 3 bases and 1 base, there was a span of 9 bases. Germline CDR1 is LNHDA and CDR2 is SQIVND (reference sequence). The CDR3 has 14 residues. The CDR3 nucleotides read TGTGCCAGTAGTATTGCAGGTAGGAACACTGAAGCTTTCTTT. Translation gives CASSIAGRNTEAFF.

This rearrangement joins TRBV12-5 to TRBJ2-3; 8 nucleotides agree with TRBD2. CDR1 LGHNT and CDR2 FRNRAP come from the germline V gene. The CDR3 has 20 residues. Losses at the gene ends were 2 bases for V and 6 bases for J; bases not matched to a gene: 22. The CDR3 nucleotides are TGTGCTAGTGGTTTGCGGGGGGCTAGCGGGCGACCGACTTACAAGGATACGCAGTATTTT. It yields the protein CASGLRGASGRPTYKDTQYF.

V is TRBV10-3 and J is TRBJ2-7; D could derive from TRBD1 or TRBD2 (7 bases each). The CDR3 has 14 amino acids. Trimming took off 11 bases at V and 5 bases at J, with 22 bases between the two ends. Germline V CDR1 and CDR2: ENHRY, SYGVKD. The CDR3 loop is CAARGGTRIDEQYF. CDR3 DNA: TGTGCCGCCAGGGGGGGAACGAGGATAGACGAGCAGTACTTC.

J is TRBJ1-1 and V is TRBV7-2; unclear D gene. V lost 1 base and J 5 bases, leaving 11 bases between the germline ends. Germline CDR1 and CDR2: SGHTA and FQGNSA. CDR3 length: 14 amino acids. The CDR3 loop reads CASSLEAGRTEAFF. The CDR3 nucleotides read TGTGCCAGCAGCTTAGAGGCAGGAAGGACTGAAGCTTTCTTT.

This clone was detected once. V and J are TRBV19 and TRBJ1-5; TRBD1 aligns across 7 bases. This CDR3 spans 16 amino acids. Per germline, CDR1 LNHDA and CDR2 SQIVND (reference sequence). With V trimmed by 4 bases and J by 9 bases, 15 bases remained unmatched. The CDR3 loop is CASSTGTGDLGRPQHF. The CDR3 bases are TGTGCCAGTAGTACGGGCACAGGGGACCTAGGAAGGCCCCAGCATTTT.

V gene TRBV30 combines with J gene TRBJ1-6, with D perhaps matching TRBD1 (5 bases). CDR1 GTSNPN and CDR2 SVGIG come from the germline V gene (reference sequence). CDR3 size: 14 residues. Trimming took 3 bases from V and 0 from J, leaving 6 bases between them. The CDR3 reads CAWSRDSYNSPLHF. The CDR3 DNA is TGTGCCTGGAGCAGGGACTCCTATAATTCACCCCTCCACTTT.